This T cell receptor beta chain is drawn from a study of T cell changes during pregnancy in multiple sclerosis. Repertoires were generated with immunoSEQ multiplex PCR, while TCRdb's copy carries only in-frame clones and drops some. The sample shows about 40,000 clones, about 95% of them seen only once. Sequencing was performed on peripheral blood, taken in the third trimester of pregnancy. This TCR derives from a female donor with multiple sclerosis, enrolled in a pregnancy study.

CDR3 bases: TGTGCCACCTCCGGGGTACTAGCGGTTACGAACACCGGGGAGCTGTTTTTT. Translating it yields CATSGVLAVTNTGELFF. The rearrangement joins TRBV15 to TRBJ2-2; TRBD2 matches 8 bases. The CDR3 totals 17 residues. V lost 8 bases and J lost 0; bases outside the gene matches: 11. Germline V gives CDR1 LNHNV, CDR2 YYDKDF (reference sequence).